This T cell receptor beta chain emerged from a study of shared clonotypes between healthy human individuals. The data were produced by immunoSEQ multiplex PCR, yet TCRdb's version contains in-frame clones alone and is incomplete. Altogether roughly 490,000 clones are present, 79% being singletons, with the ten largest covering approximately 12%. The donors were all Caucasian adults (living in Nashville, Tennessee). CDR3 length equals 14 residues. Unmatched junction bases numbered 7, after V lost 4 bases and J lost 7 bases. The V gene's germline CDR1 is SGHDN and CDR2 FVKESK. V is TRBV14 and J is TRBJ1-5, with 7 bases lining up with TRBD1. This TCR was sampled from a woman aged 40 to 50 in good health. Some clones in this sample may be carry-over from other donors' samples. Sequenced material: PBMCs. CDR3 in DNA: TGTGCCAGCAGCCCGACAGGGAGCGGGCAGCCCCAGCATTTT. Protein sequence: CASSPTGSGQPQHF.